Given below is one T cell receptor (beta chain) in context. This entry belongs to a study of blood T cell repertoires in COVID-19. On the study more broadly: In each case, the material was cDNA or gDNA derived from T cells, B-cell-depleted T cells, or PBMCs.

Per germline, CDR1 LNHDA and CDR2 SQIVND (reference sequence). The V and J ends lost 2 bases and 4 bases, in that order; junction bases with no gene match: 7. The CDR3 covers 15 residues. Those enrolled, adults aged about 18 to 89 years, came from fewer than 25 US areas. Participant-given clinical history determined each cohort assignment. The study counted Cohort 3 donors as recovered given two negative PCRs, clearance, or symptom resolution. TCRdb's copy holds only in-frame clones and misses some; the assay was immunoSEQ multiplex PCR. This table holds 430,000 or so clones, 88% found once. The sequenced material came from PBMCs or T cells enriched from blood (not recorded which). This sequence originates from a woman in her forties who had recovered from COVID-19. This chain links TRBV19 with TRBJ1-1; 7 nucleotides align to TRBD1. CDR3 loop: CASSILTGMGTEAFF. DNA of the CDR3: TGTGCCAGTAGTATACTGACAGGGATGGGCACTGAAGCTTTCTTT.